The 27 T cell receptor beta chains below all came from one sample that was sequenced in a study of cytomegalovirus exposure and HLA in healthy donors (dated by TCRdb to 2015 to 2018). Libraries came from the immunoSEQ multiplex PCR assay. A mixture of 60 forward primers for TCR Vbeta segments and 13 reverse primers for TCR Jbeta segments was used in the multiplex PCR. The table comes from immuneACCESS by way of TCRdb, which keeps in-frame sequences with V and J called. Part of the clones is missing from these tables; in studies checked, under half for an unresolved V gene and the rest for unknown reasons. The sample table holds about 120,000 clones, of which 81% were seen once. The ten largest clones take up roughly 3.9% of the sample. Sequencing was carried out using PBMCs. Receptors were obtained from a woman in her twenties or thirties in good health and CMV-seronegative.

The CDR3 loop is CASGHRAVQETQYF. CDR3 nucleotide sequence: TGTGCCAGCGGGCACAGGGCTGTCCAAGAGACCCAGTACTTC. The gene calls are TRBV28 and TRBJ2-5; possible D gene TRBD1, 6 bases. CDR1 and CDR2 (germline): MDHEN, SYDVKM. This CDR3 contains 14 residues. With 8 bases removed from V and 1 base from J, the gap between germline ends came to 14 bases.

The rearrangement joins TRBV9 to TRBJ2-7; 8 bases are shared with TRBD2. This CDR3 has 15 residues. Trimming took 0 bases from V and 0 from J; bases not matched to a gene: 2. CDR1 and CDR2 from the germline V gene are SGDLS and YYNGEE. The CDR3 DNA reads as TGTGCCAGCAGCGTAGGAAGCGGGAGCTCCTACGAGCAGTACTTC. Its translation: CASSVGSGSSYEQYF.

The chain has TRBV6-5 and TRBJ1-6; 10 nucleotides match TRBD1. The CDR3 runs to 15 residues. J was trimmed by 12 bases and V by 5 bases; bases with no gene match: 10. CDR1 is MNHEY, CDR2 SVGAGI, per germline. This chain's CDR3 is CASSTATDRGLPLHF. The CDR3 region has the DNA TGTGCCAGCAGTACGGCAACGGACAGGGGGTTACCCCTCCACTTT.

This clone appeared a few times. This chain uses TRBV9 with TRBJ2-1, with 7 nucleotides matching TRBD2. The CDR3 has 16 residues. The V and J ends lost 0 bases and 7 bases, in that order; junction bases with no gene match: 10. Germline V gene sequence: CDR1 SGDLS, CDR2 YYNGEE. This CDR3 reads CASSVASGTAQNEQFF. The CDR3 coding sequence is TGTGCCAGCAGCGTAGCCAGCGGGACCGCCCAAAATGAGCAGTTCTTC.

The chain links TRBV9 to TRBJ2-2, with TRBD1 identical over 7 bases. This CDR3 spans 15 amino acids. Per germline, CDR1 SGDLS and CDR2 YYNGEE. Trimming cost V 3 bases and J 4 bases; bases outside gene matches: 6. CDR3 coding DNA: TGTGCCAGCAGCGCCAGGGACAGCCTCACCGGGGAGCTGTTTTTT. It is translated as CASSARDSLTGELFF.

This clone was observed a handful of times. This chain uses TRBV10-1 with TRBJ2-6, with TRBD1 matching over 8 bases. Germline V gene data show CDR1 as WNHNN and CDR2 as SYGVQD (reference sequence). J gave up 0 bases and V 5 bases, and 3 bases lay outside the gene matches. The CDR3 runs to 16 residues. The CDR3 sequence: CASSPGQVSGANVLTF. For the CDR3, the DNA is TGCGCCAGCAGTCCGGGACAGGTCTCTGGGGCCAACGTCCTGACTTTC.

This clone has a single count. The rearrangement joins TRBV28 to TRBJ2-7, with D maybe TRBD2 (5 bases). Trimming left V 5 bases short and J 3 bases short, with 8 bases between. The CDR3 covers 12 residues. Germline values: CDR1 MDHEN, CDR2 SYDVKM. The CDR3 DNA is TGTGCCAGCAGTAAGAGCGGCTACGAGCAGTACTTC. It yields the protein CASSKSGYEQYF.

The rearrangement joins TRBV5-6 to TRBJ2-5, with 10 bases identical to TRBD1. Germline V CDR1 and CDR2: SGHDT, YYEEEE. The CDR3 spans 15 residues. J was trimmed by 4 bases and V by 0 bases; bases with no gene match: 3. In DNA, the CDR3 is TGTGCCAGCAGCTTGGCGGGACAGGGGTCAGAGACCCAGTACTTC. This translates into CASSLAGQGSETQYF. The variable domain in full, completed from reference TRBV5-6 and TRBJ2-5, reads DAGVTQSPTHLIKTRGQQVTLRCSPKSGHDTVSWYQQALGQGPQFIFQYYEEEERQRGNFPDRFSGHQFPNYSSELNVNALLLGDSALYLCASSLAGQGSETQYFGPGTRLLVL.

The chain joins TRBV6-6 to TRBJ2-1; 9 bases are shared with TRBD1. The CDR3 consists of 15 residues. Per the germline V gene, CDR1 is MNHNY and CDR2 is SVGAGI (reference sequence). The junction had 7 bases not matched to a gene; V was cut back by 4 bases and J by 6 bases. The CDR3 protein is CASSSGTGRSNEQFF. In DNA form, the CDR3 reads TGTGCCAGCAGTTCCGGGACAGGGAGGTCCAATGAGCAGTTCTTC.

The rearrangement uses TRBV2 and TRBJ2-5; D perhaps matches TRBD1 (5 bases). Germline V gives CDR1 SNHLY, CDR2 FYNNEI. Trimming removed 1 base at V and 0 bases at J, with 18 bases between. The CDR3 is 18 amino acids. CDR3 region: CASSEDRIDPRDQETQYF. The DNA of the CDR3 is TGTGCCAGCAGTGAAGACAGGATAGACCCCCGGGACCAAGAGACCCAGTACTTC.

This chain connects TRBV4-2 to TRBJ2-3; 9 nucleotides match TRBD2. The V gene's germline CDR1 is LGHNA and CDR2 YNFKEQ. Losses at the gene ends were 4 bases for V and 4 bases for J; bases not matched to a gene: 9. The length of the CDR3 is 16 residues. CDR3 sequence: CASSPDVSGRADTQYF. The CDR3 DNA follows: TGTGCCAGCAGCCCTGATGTTAGCGGGAGAGCAGATACGCAGTATTTT.

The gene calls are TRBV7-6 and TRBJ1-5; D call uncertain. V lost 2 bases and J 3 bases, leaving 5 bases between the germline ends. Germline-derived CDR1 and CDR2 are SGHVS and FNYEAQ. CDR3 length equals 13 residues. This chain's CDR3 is CASSLRVNQPQHF. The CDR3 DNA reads TGTGCCAGCAGCTTACGCGTCAATCAGCCCCAGCATTTT.

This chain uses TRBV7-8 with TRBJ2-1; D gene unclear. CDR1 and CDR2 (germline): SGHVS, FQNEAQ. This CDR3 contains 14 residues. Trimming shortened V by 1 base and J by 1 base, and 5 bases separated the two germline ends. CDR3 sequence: CASSLGGSYNEQFF. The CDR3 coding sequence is TGTGCCAGCAGCTTAGGAGGTTCCTACAATGAGCAGTTCTTC.

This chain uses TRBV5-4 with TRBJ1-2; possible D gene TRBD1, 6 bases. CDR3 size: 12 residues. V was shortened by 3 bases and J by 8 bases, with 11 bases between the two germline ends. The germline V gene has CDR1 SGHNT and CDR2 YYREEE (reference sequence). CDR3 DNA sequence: TGTGCCAGCAGCTCGGACAGTGACGGCTACACCTTC. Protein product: CASSSDSDGYTF. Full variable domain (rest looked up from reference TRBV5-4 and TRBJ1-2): ETGVTQSPTHLIKTRGQQVTLRCSSQSGHNTVSWYQQALGQGPQFIFQYYREEENGRGNFPPRFSGLQFPNYSSELNVNALELDDSALYLCASSSDSDGYTFGSGTRLTVV.

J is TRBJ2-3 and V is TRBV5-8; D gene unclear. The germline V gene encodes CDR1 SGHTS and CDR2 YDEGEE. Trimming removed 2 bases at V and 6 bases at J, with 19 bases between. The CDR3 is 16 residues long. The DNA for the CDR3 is TGTGCCAGCAGCTTTTACCACTTATCCCACAGCGATACGCAGTATTTT. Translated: CASSFYHLSHSDTQYF.

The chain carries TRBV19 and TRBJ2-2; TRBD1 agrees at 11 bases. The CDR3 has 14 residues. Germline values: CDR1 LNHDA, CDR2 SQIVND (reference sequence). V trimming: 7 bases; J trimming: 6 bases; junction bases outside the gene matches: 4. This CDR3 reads CASMDRGRSGELFF. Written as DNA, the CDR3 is TGTGCCAGTATGGACAGGGGGCGTTCCGGGGAGCTGTTTTTT.

The CDR3, as DNA: TGTGCCAGCAGTTTAACTTACAATGAGCAGTTCTTC. Protein sequence: CASSLTYNEQFF. The V call is TRBV28, the J call TRBJ2-1; D unresolved. The CDR3 sequence is 12 residues long. Germline CDR1 MDHEN, CDR2 SYDVKM. Trimming cost V 2 bases and J 4 bases, with 3 bases left between them.

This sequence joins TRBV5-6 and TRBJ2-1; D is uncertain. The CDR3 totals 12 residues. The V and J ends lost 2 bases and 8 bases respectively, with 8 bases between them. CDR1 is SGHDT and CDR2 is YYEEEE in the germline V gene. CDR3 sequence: CASSFSLYEQFF. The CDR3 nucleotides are TGTGCCAGCAGCTTTTCCCTTTATGAGCAGTTCTTC.

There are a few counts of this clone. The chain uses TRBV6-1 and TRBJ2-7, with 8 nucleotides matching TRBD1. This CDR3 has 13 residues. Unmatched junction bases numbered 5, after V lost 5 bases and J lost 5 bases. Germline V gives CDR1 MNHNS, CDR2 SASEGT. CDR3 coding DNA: TGTGCCAGCAGTAGACAGGGGCGGGACGAGCAGTACTTC. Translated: CASSRQGRDEQYF.

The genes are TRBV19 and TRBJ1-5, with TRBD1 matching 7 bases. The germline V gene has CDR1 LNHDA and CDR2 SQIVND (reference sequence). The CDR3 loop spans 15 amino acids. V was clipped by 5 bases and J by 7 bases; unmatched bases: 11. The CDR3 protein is CASSPVTGVPQPQHF. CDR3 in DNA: TGTGCCAGTAGTCCCGTAACAGGGGTCCCCCAGCCCCAGCATTTT.

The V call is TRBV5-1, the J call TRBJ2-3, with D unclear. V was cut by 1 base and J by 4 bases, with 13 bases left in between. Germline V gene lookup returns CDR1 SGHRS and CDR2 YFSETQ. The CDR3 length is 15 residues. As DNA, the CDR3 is TGCGCCAGCAGCTTGACCCACGCGAGTCCAGATACGCAGTATTTT. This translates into CASSLTHASPDTQYF. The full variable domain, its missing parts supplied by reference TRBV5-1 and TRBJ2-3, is KAGVTQTPRYLIKTRGQQVTLSCSPISGHRSVSWYQQTPGQGLQFLFEYFSETQRNKGNFPGRFSGRQFSNSRSEMNVSTLELGDSALYLCASSLTHASPDTQYFGPGTRLTVL.

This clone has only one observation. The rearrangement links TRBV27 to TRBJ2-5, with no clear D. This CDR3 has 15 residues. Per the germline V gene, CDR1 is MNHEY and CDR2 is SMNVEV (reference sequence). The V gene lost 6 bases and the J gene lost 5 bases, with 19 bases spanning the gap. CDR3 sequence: CASSSSRHPRETQYF. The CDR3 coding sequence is TGTGCCAGCAGCTCCTCCCGACACCCTCGGGAGACCCAGTACTTC.

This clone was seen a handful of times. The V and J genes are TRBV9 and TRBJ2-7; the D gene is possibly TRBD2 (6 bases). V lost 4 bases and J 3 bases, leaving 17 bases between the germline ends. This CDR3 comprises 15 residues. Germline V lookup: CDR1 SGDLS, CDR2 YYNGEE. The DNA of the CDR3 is TGTGCCAGCAGCCCTCTCCCAGGGAGGAACTACGAGCAGTACTTC. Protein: CASSPLPGRNYEQYF. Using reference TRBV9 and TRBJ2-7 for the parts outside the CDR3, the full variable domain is DSGVTQTPKHLITATGQRVTLRCSPRSGDLSVYWYQQSLDQGLQFLIQYYNGEERAKGNILERFSAQQFPDLHSELNLSSLELGDSALYFCASSPLPGRNYEQYFGPGTRLTVT.

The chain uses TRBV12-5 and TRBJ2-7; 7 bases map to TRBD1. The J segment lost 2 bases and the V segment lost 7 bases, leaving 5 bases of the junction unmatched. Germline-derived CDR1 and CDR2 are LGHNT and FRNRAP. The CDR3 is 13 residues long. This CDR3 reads CASAQDRAYEQYF. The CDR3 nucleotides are TGTGCTAGTGCCCAAGACAGGGCCTACGAGCAGTACTTC.

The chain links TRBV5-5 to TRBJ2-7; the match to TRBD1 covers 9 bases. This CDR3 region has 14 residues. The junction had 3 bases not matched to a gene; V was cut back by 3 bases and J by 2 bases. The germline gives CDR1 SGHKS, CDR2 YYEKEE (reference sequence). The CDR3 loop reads CASSSGQGTYEQYF. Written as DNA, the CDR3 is TGTGCCAGCAGCTCGGGACAGGGAACCTACGAGCAGTACTTC.

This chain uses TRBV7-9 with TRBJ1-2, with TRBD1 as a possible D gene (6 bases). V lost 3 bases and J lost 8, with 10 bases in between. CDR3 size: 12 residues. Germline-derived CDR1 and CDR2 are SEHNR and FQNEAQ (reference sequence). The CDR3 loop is CASSLGGGGYTF. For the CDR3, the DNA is TGTGCCAGCAGCTTGGGAGGGGGAGGCTACACCTTC.

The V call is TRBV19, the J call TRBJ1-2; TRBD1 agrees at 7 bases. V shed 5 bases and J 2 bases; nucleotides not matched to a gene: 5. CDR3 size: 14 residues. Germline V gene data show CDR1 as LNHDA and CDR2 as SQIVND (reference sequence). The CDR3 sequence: CASSLGQLNYGYTF. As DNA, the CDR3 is TGTGCCAGTAGTCTGGGACAGCTAAACTATGGCTACACCTTC.